This TCR beta chain came from a study of monozygotic twins with inflammatory bowel disease. Collection of an approximately 2.6 ml blood sample took place per donor. CDR1 LGHDT and CDR2 YNNKEL come from the germline V gene (reference sequence). This CDR3 region has 17 residues. There were 3,000 to 4,000 ng of total RNA used for each TCR library. With the 5' RACE reads reprocessed, TCRdb shows one record per CDR3 protein and no DNA. The repertoire table contains roughly 140,000 distinct CDR3 sequences. The chain is built from TRBV3-1 and TRBJ1-5; TCRdb's D call of TRBD1 is untestable without DNA. The sequenced sample consisted of blood. This clonotype was sampled from a human donor with ulcerative colitis or Crohn's disease, or a healthy co-twin of an affected twin (not recorded which). CDR3 sequence: CASSQEPWTGLNQPQHF. Full variable domain (missing parts from reference TRBV3-1 and TRBJ1-5): DTAVSQTPKYLVTQMGNDKSIKCEQNLGHDTMYWYKQDSKKFLKIMFSYNNKELIINETVPNRFSPKSPDKAHLNLHINSLELGDSAVYFCASSQEPWTGLNQPQHFGDGTRLSIL.